This T cell receptor beta chain came from a study of T cell responses to AZD1222 COVID-19 vaccine. Findings and limits, study-wide: Two AZD1222 administrations were followed by greater Spike-specific TCR breadth and depth. Close to half of spike-specific TCRs reportedly recognize unmutated variant regions. Among vaccine-associated CD4 TCRs, coverage spanned spike, with dominance at 160-218 and 743-854. All repertoire sampling was performed exclusively after the peak T cell response.

For this clone: Its antigen is still unknown.

TCRdb keeps only in-frame clones here, not all; method: immunoSEQ multiplex PCR. The table shows fewer than 250,000 clones, with approximately 94% occurring only once. CDR3 length: 17 amino acids. V gave up 8 bases and J gave up 2 bases; unmatched junction bases: 13. Germline V gives CDR1 MNHEY, CDR2 SVGEGT. This chain joins TRBV6-2 or TRBV6-3 and TRBJ1-5; 9 bases align to TRBD1. This sample comprised peripheral blood, obtained on day 0 of MenACWY control vaccination. The sequence was obtained from an adult in good health. The CDR3 reads CASGRDRVRGGNQPQHF. The CDR3 region has the DNA TGTGCCAGCGGCCGGGACAGGGTGCGTGGGGGCAATCAGCCCCAGCATTTT.